This record covers a single T cell receptor (beta chain). It lacks a known antigen. No much larger clone is present one base from it, and per-base qualities are unavailable. The sample originates from a study of T cell responses to AZD1222 COVID-19 vaccine (dated by TCRdb to about 2021). Notes on the research overall: Because spike-specific TCR depth and breadth did not differ between the two schedules, AZD1222 recipients who got a second dose at roughly 4 weeks were pooled with those who got a second dose at roughly 12 weeks. A total of over 230 trial participants underwent TCR sequencing, of whom roughly 210 received two doses of AZD1222 and about 26 received two doses of the MenACWY control vaccine. Trial participants were enrolled by age into subgroups of 18-55, 56-69 and 70-plus years, and around 150, 28 and 57 TCR-sequenced participants, respectively, were included in these subgroups. Overall study outcomes, separate from this receptor: A significant rise in spike-specific TCR breadth and depth was observed after two AZD1222 doses relative to day 0 and relative to MenACWY recipients. Conclusions about previously exposed vaccinees are limited because only 5 or 6 AZD1222 recipients were SARS-CoV-2 seropositive at baseline. Epitopes outside the regions mutated in the B.1.351 and B.1.1.7 variants were reportedly recognized by nearly half of the unique spike-specific TCRs. Because no day 14 peak-response samples were available, repertoires were characterized only after the peak T cell response. Participants were mostly white British, with more females than males. The authors suggested clonal diversity may have been underestimated. Vaccine-associated CD4 TCRs spanned the whole spike protein, with dominant responses in regions 160-218 and 743-854. The 56-69-year group was small, and its depth increase did not reach significance, likely because of low power.

The CDR3 starts with the cysteine, ends with the phenylalanine, and has 14 residues. Here the CDR3 DNA is all that survives: 42 bases in frame from base 1. CDR1 is given as SQVTM and CDR2 as ANQGSEA, both from the germline V gene. Trimming at the junction amounts to 4 bases on V and 2 bases on J, and the germline ends lie 13 bases apart. The CDR3 regions of human TCRbeta chains were subjected to immunosequencing. Processing in the source paper ran as follows. Repertoire TCRs were checked for matches against a reference library of SARS-CoV-2-specific TCRs that had been generated using the MIRA antigen-specificity platform. Breadth was defined as the fraction of unique TCRs that were SARS-CoV-2-associated. Depth was defined as the fraction of total T cells that were SARS-CoV-2-associated. Using the MIRA data, each spike-specific TCR was assigned both to the spike region to which the TCR was reactive and to a CD4 or CD8 class. Log10-transformed breadth and depth values were compared by one-way ANOVA with Sidak's multiple comparisons tests. TCRdb obtained this table from immuneACCESS and retained in-frame rearrangements with V and J assigned. These tables miss some clones; where compared with another copy, unresolved V genes account for less than half of the shortfall, and the remainder is unexplained. The D gene and trimming were derived from the DNA, and the V and J assignments and clone size from that table. This sample lists 100,000 to 150,000 clones; 89% were detected once. Together, the top ten hold 5% to 6.5% of the sample.

The intended sense of this specimen's time point label: baseline before first vaccination. Vaccinee samples were obtained from the UK trials COV001 and COV002, which included a single-blind randomized controlled phase 2/3 trial of AZD1222 (ChAdOx1 nCoV-19) in healthy adults. Trial participant PBMC samples were collected at day 0 and day 28 after the second dose for TCRbeta chain sequencing. The sequence was collected from an adult in good health. The sample was peripheral blood, taken on day 0 of AZD1222 vaccination. The V gene is TRBV29-1 and the J gene is TRBJ2-3; the D gene identity is not certain. At the DNA level, the sequence is TGCAGCGTTGCCCCCCAGACACCCACAGATACGCAGTATTTT. This yields the protein CSVAPQTPTDTQYF.